This is a list of T cell receptor beta chains from one sample in a study of T-cell memory formation after mild COVID-19. TCRdb reprocessed the 5' RACE reads with MiXCR, giving one entry per CDR3 protein. Found here are hundreds of thousands of distinct CDR3 sequences, about a sixth of them singletons; the top ten hold under 25%. The sample taken for sequencing was PBMCs or a T cell subset sorted from them (not recorded which). Source of these receptors: a man younger than 35 who had mild COVID-19 (a few samples of this study predate the infection). Cell type and time point are not known. Both conserved end residues are part of each CDR3. A D gene is named only where the DNA matches it firmly. For some rows the clone size is stated as once, few or many, or as a class when expanded; others skip it.

v_gene	j_gene	abundance	d_gene	CDR3aa	CDR3nt
TRBV20-1	TRBJ2-5	NA	TRBD2	CSARVTSGVQETQYF	TGCAGTGCTAGAGTGACTAGCGGGGTCCAGGAGACCCAGTACTTC
TRBV4-3	TRBJ1-2	NA	NA	CASSQVPADYGYTF	TGCGCCAGCAGCCAAGTCCCGGCAGACTATGGCTACACCTTC
TRBV7-3	TRBJ2-7	NA	NA	CASSLLGEGAPYEQYF	TGTGCCAGCAGCTTGTTAGGGGAGGGGGCACCCTACGAGCAGTACTTC
TRBV2	TRBJ2-2	NA	TRBD2	CASDDLAGANTGELFF	TGTGCCAGCGATGATCTAGCGGGTGCGAACACCGGGGAGCTGTTTTTT
TRBV4-1	TRBJ1-2	few	TRBD1	CASSPGGGNGYTF	TGCGCCAGCAGCCCAGGGGGCGGGAATGGCTACACCTTC
TRBV11-3	TRBJ2-3	few	TRBD2	CASSPRTSGTTDTQYF	TGTGCCAGCAGCCCCCGGACTAGCGGGACCACAGATACGCAGTATTTT
TRBV12-3/TRBV12-4	TRBJ2-2	few	NA	CASSLVGGPSGELFF	TGTGCCAGCAGTTTAGTTGGGGGCCCTTCGGGGGAGCTGTTTTTT
TRBV4-1	TRBJ2-3	NA	TRBD2	CASSQFRLAGGPGSTDTQYF	TGCGCCAGCAGCCAATTCCGACTAGCGGGGGGGCCAGGGAGCACAGATACGCAGTATTTT
TRBV18	TRBJ1-2	few	TRBD1	CASSTGPANYGYTF	TGTGCCAGCTCGACAGGGCCAGCTAACTATGGCTACACCTTC
TRBV28	TRBJ2-2	NA	TRBD2	CASKPSGGNTGELFF	TGTGCCAGCAAACCTAGCGGGGGGAACACCGGGGAGCTGTTTTTT
TRBV7-2	TRBJ2-3	NA	TRBD2	CASSFNRGGALDTQYF	TGTGCCAGCAGCTTCAACCGCGGGGGGGCCCTAGATACGCAGTATTTT
TRBV5-6	TRBJ2-3	NA	NA	CASSPLEGDTDTQYF	TGTGCCAGCAGCCCCCTGGAGGGTGACACAGATACGCAGTATTTT
TRBV20-1	TRBJ1-4	few	NA	CSARVSASHRRVEKLFF	TGCAGTGCTAGAGTCTCTGCTAGTCATCGTCGGGTTGAAAAACTGTTTTTT
TRBV12-3/TRBV12-4	TRBJ2-7	NA	NA	CASAGDSYEQYF	TGTGCCAGCGCTGGGGACTCCTACGAGCAGTACTTC
TRBV11-2	TRBJ2-7	NA	NA	CASSFISWDTTVHEQYF	TGTGCCAGCAGCTTTATTTCCTGGGACACCACAGTCCACGAGCAGTACTTC
TRBV5-1	TRBJ1-2	many	NA	CASSPETRGEDGYTF	TGCGCCAGCAGCCCTGAGACAAGGGGCGAAGATGGCTACACCTTC
TRBV6-5	TRBJ2-7	once	TRBD1	CASSRGQGIYEQYF	TGTGCCAGCAGTAGGGGACAGGGTATCTACGAGCAGTACTTC
TRBV5-1	TRBJ2-5	NA	TRBD2	CASSRLAEPIQETQYF	TGCGCCAGCAGCCGACTAGCGGAGCCGATACAAGAGACCCAGTACTTC
TRBV5-4	TRBJ1-2	NA	TRBD1	CASNQFQGASYGYTF	TGTGCCAGCAACCAGTTTCAGGGGGCCAGCTATGGCTACACCTTC
TRBV7-9	TRBJ1-5	few	TRBD1	CASSRGQGRTKDQPQHF	TGTGCCAGCAGCCGAGGACAGGGAAGAACGAAGGATCAGCCCCAGCATTTT
TRBV3-1	TRBJ1-4	NA	NA	CASRPGFGEKLFF	TGTGCCAGCAGGCCAGGGTTTGGGGAAAAACTGTTTTTT
TRBV7-2	TRBJ1-1	few	NA	CASSAGTANTEAFF	TGTGCCAGCAGCGCCGGGACTGCGAACACTGAAGCTTTCTTT
TRBV3-1	TRBJ2-3	few	NA	CASSQEGHTDTQYF	TGTGCCAGCAGCCAAGAGGGGCACACAGATACGCAGTATTTT
TRBV2	TRBJ2-6	NA	NA	CASRGIGANVLTF	TGTGCCAGCAGGGGAATTGGGGCCAACGTCCTGACTTTC
TRBV5-6	TRBJ2-1	few	NA	CASSLDGPALNEQFF	TGTGCCAGCAGCTTGGATGGACCAGCACTCAATGAGCAGTTCTTC
TRBV12-3/TRBV12-4	TRBJ1-2	many	NA	CASSWSLNYGYTF	TGTGCCAGCAGTTGGAGTCTAAACTATGGCTACACCTTC
TRBV29-1	TRBJ2-2	few	TRBD1	CSAYLKSRGSTSLTGELFF	TGCAGCGCCTACCTTAAAAGCAGGGGGAGTACCAGCCTCACCGGGGAGCTGTTTTTT
TRBV12-3/TRBV12-4	TRBJ2-3	few	NA	CASSLKFRGSTSTDTQYF	TGTGCCAGCAGTTTAAAGTTTCGGGGGAGTACTAGCACAGATACGCAGTATTTT
TRBV7-9	TRBJ2-3	NA	TRBD1	CASSLGTGESDTQYF	TGTGCCAGCAGCTTGGGGACAGGGGAATCAGATACGCAGTATTTT
TRBV4-3	TRBJ1-5	many	TRBD1	CASSLSWGPDRGNQPQHF	TGCGCCAGCAGCCTGAGTTGGGGCCCGGACAGGGGCAATCAGCCCCAGCATTTT
TRBV2	TRBJ2-1	NA	NA	CASSTDDSFRFF	TGTGCCAGCAGTACAGACGACAGTTTCCGGTTCTTC
TRBV9	TRBJ2-5	NA	NA	CASSVASRETQYF	TGTGCCAGCAGCGTAGCCAGCAGGGAGACCCAGTACTTC
TRBV10-3	TRBJ1-3	few	NA	CAISVDNSGNTIYF	TGTGCCATCAGTGTAGACAACTCTGGAAACACCATATATTTT
TRBV20-1	TRBJ1-5	NA	TRBD1	CSAAQGFGQPQHF	TGCAGTGCCGCACAGGGGTTCGGTCAGCCCCAGCATTTT
TRBV30	TRBJ2-7	NA	NA	CAWSVSHYEQYF	TGTGCCTGGAGTGTGTCGCACTACGAGCAGTACTTC
TRBV7-7	TRBJ1-4	few	TRBD1	CASSPGTVNEKLFF	TGTGCTAGCAGCCCAGGGACAGTTAATGAAAAACTGTTTTTT
TRBV7-9	TRBJ2-5	few	NA	CASSSPRAGVGTQYF	TGTGCCAGCAGCTCCCCAAGAGCAGGGGTCGGGACCCAGTACTTC
TRBV12-3/TRBV12-4	TRBJ1-5	NA	NA	CASSLSGANQPQHF	TGTGCCAGCAGTTTGTCGGGGGCTAATCAGCCCCAGCATTTT